This TCR beta chain was documented in a study of blood T cell repertoires in COVID-19. The V gene's germline CDR1 is SGHKS and CDR2 YYEKEE (reference sequence). With 5 bases removed from V and 2 bases from J, the gap between germline ends came to 9 bases. The CDR3 contains 13 residues. Followed over time, Seattle patients had been enrolled while infection was active. Clones were sequenced by immunoSEQ multiplex PCR, and TCRdb holds only the in-frame ones, with some missing. The repertoire holds fewer than 350,000 clones, with 87% as singletons. Material: peripheral blood. This clonotype originated in a man in his thirties or forties with COVID-19, enrolled during active disease. The chain employs TRBV5-5 and TRBJ2-3; D is perhaps TRBD1 (5 bases). CDR3 nucleotides: TGTGCCAGCAGTTCAGGGCTCACAGATACGCAGTATTTT. It yields the protein CASSSGLTDTQYF.